One T cell receptor beta chain is described in this entry. The antigen remains undetermined. This sample stems from a study of T cell clonotyping in hematopoietic cell transplantation. Study-level points and caveats: Graft donor and pretransplant recipient Inverse Simpson Index values predicted broader posttransplant TCR diversity. Pathologically expanded recipient clonotypes increased progressively from day 30 to day 180 as diversity fell.

Recipients were bled about 28 days pretransplant and at posttransplant days 30, 100, 180. Sequenced by immunoSEQ multiplex PCR; TCRdb stores in-frame clones only, minus some. The sample lists 1,000 to 1,500 clones, roughly 50% occurring once. Trimming cost V 4 bases and J 5 bases; bases outside gene matches: 5. The CDR3 runs to 13 residues. Per the germline V gene, CDR1 is MGHDK and CDR2 is SYGVNS. This sequence joins TRBV25-1 and TRBJ2-7, with TRBD1 matching over 7 bases. This receptor was taken from a male patient aged 45-60 years who had an allogeneic stem cell transplant from an unrelated donor, so T cells may come from the graft donor. Some clones in this sample may be carry-over from other donors' samples. The specimen comprised PBMCs, sampled 180 days after allogeneic stem cell transplant. Written as DNA, the CDR3 is TGTGCCAGCAGTGTGACAGGGCTCGACGAGCAGTACTTC. It translates to CASSVTGLDEQYF.